Presented here are 31 T cell receptor beta chains from one specimen sequenced in a study of CXCR3-negative and CXCR3-positive naive CD8 T cells (dated by TCRdb to the late 2010s). Beyond this particular receptor, the publication reports: Compared with CXCR3-negative naive cells, CXCR3-positive naive cells had TRB CDR3s with higher hydrophobicity (lower Kidera factor 4), lower energy, and higher strength and volume indices.

No antigen has been identified for these receptors. TCRdb records NextSeq 550 as the sequencer. The Human TCR Profiling Kit (MiLaboratory) was used to prepare UMI-labeled 5' RACE TRB cDNA libraries. Through TCRdb reprocessing, the reads give one entry per CDR3 protein sequence; DNA is omitted. The sample table holds 60,000 to 65,000 distinct CDR3 sequences. 4% to 5.5% of the sample goes to the ten largest clones. Sequences were obtained from naive CXCR3+ CD8+ T cells from blood. The cell subset or site label, as the study defines it: CD45RO-CCR7+CD27+CD95- naive CD8+ T cells expressing CXCR3 (TNR3+). These receptors all stem from a human donor in good health. Some clones in this sample may be carry-over from other donors' samples.

The V and J genes are TRBV28 and TRBJ2-7; absent DNA, TCRdb's TRBD2 call cannot be checked. CDR1 MDHEN and CDR2 SYDVKM come from the germline V gene. The CDR3 has 19 residues. The CDR3 loop reads CASSSPSGRRANVPYEQYF.

The chain carries TRBV7-9 and TRBJ1-2; TCRdb names TRBD1, which stays unverified in the absence of DNA. CDR3 length: 13 residues. Germline CDR1 SEHNR, CDR2 FQNEAQ (reference sequence). The CDR3 sequence is CASSWGSFYGYTF.

The rearrangement links TRBV29-1 to TRBJ1-1. The CDR3 length is 13 residues. CDR1 SQVTM and CDR2 ANQGSEA come from the germline V gene. CDR3 protein: CSAGALAGPEAFF. The full variable domain, its missing parts supplied by reference TRBV29-1 and TRBJ1-1, is SAVISQKPSRDICQRGTSLTIQCQVDSQVTMMFWYRQQPGQSLTLIATANQGSEATYESGFVIDKFPISRPNLTFSTLTVSNMSPEDSSIYLCSAGALAGPEAFFGQGTRLTVV.

The rearrangement links TRBV29-1 to TRBJ2-1; there is no DNA to check the TCRdb D call of TRBD2. CDR3 size: 15 residues. Germline lookup yields CDR1 SQVTM and CDR2 ANQGSEA. This CDR3 is CSVEDLGGRGTEQFF.

The chain has TRBV4-2 and TRBJ2-7; there is no DNA to check the TCRdb D call of TRBD2. The germline CDR1 and CDR2 sequences are LGHNA and YNFKEQ. This CDR3 region has 16 residues. The CDR3 loop is CASSHALTGTSNEQYF.

This CDR3 is CASSFGTSGGREQYF. This rearrangement joins TRBV5-1 to TRBJ2-7; TCRdb indicates TRBD2, and absent DNA this call remains unverified. Germline CDR1 SGHRS, CDR2 YFSETQ. The CDR3 loop spans 15 amino acids.

The CDR3: CASSDLTGEQYF. This chain uses TRBV5-6 with TRBJ2-7; checking the TCRdb D call of TRBD2 is not possible without DNA. The CDR3 has 12 residues. CDR1 and CDR2 (germline): SGHDT, YYEEEE. Drawing the rest from reference TRBV5-6 and TRBJ2-7, the complete variable domain is DAGVTQSPTHLIKTRGQQVTLRCSPKSGHDTVSWYQQALGQGPQFIFQYYEEEERQRGNFPDRFSGHQFPNYSSELNVNALLLGDSALYLCASSDLTGEQYFGPGTRLTVT.

The V call is TRBV14, the J call TRBJ1-2. CDR3 length: 13 amino acids. Germline CDR1 reads SGHDN; CDR2 reads FVKESK. CDR3 region: CASSQYSNYGYTF.

The chain is built from TRBV29-1 and TRBJ1-2. There are 13 residues in the CDR3. CDR1 is SQVTM and CDR2 is ANQGSEA in the germline V gene. The CDR3 protein is CSVEDGANYGYTF.

This chain joins TRBV12-3 or TRBV12-4 and TRBJ2-5; the D gene TCRdb calls, TRBD1, cannot be checked with no DNA. The CDR3 has 15 residues. The CDR3 protein is CGSSSPLRPQETQYF.

The chain combines TRBV28 with TRBJ1-6. Per germline, CDR1 MDHEN and CDR2 SYDVKM. This CDR3 is 14 amino acids long. The CDR3 reads CASSLSSGHSPLHF.

The CDR3 region is CASSRPGSNTEAFF. This chain uses TRBV13 with TRBJ1-1; the TRBD1 assignment by TCRdb is unverifiable without DNA. CDR1 and CDR2 (germline): PRHDT, FYEKMQ (reference sequence). There are 14 residues in the CDR3.

The chain combines TRBV29-1 with TRBJ2-3; TCRdb proposes TRBD2, but this gene call is untestable without DNA. Germline CDR1 SQVTM, CDR2 ANQGSEA. The CDR3 has 14 residues. The CDR3 sequence is CSVASGVNADTQYF.

V is TRBV9 and J is TRBJ2-7; TCRdb proposes TRBD1, but this gene call is untestable without DNA. The CDR3 has 14 residues. Germline CDR1 and CDR2: SGDLS and YYNGEE. This CDR3 reads CASSVGDGAYEQYF.

The genes are TRBV5-1 and TRBJ2-7; TCRdb designates TRBD2, a call that cannot be tested without DNA. CDR3 length: 13 residues. Germline V gene data show CDR1 as SGHRS and CDR2 as YFSETQ. CDR3 sequence: CASSLGAGGEQYF.

The chain links TRBV6-6 to TRBJ2-5. From germline, CDR1 is MNHNY and CDR2 SVGAGI (reference sequence). The CDR3 loop spans 12 amino acids. CDR3 sequence reads: CATAWYQETQYF.

The genes are TRBV5-5 and TRBJ2-1; the D call of TRBD1 rests on TCRdb alone, since no DNA is present to check it. This CDR3 comprises 16 residues. Germline V gives CDR1 SGHKS, CDR2 YYEKEE (reference sequence). The CDR3 loop reads CASSLGTGGSYNEQFF. The full variable domain, in which reference TRBV5-5 and TRBJ2-1 provide the parts outside the CDR3, is DAGVTQSPTHLIKTRGQQVTLRCSPISGHKSVSWYQQVLGQGPQFIFQYYEKEERGRGNFPDRFSARQFPNYSSELNVNALLLGDSALYLCASSLGTGGSYNEQFFGPGTRLTVL.

J is TRBJ2-1 and V is TRBV29-1; TCRdb selects TRBD2, and the lack of DNA leaves this call unchecked. CDR3 length: 14 residues. From germline, CDR1 is SQVTM and CDR2 ANQGSEA. The chain's CDR3 is CSVILAGGYNEQFF.

The J gene is TRBJ1-2, the V gene TRBV30; no DNA is available, so the TRBD1 call from TCRdb remains unchecked. CDR1 GTSNPN and CDR2 SVGIG come from the germline V gene (reference sequence). The CDR3 has 13 amino acids. CDR3 amino acids: CAFLRDRVNGYTF.

The gene calls are TRBV7-3 and TRBJ1-1. Per germline, CDR1 SGHTA and CDR2 FQGTGA. The CDR3 contains 14 residues. The CDR3 loop reads CASSLLPEATEAFF.

The chain has TRBV29-1 and TRBJ1-5; with no DNA, the TCRdb D assignment of TRBD1 cannot be verified. The length of the CDR3 is 13 residues. CDR1 is SQVTM and CDR2 is ANQGSEA in the germline V gene. The CDR3: CSVGEGAGQPQHF.

The chain combines TRBV4-2 with TRBJ2-7; the TCRdb call, TRBD1, lacks DNA for checking. In germline, CDR1 is LGHNA, CDR2 YNFKEQ. The CDR3 runs 15 residues. The CDR3 spells CASSQGADGGDEQYF.

This sequence joins TRBV6-2 or TRBV6-3 and TRBJ1-5; TCRdb lists TRBD1, though no DNA is available to test this call. The germline V gene encodes CDR1 MNHEY and CDR2 SVGEGT. This CDR3 contains 13 residues. CDR3 sequence: CASSDPGYQPQHF.

The V and J genes are TRBV29-1 and TRBJ1-2. The CDR3 has 16 residues. Germline loops: CDR1 SQVTM, CDR2 ANQGSEA. The CDR3 protein is CSVEAYAKGRDYGYTF. The variable domain in full, completed from reference TRBV29-1 and TRBJ1-2, reads SAVISQKPSRDICQRGTSLTIQCQVDSQVTMMFWYRQQPGQSLTLIATANQGSEATYESGFVIDKFPISRPNLTFSTLTVSNMSPEDSSIYLCSVEAYAKGRDYGYTFGSGTRLTVV.

The chain joins TRBV28 to TRBJ2-4. The CDR3 has 15 residues. CDR1 MDHEN and CDR2 SYDVKM come from the germline V gene. The CDR3 protein is CASTDDGSAKNIQYF. The entire variable domain, with the rest obtained from reference TRBV28 and TRBJ2-4, is as follows: DVKVTQSSRYLVKRTGEKVFLECVQDMDHENMFWYRQDPGLGLRLIYFSYDVKMKEKGDIPEGYSVSREKKERFSLILESASTNQTSMYLCASTDDGSAKNIQYFGAGTRLSVL.

The rearrangement uses TRBV2 and TRBJ2-3; TCRdb selects TRBD2, and the lack of DNA leaves this call unchecked. Germline values: CDR1 SNHLY, CDR2 FYNNEI. The CDR3 consists of 13 residues. CDR3 protein: CASSVSGTDTQYF.

The J gene is TRBJ2-4, the V gene TRBV7-6; TCRdb selects TRBD1, and the lack of DNA leaves this call unchecked. This CDR3 is 19 amino acids long. Germline CDR1 reads SGHVS; CDR2 reads FNYEAQ. The CDR3 protein is CASSPIPGAEVRAKNIQYF.

V gene TRBV7-9 combines with J gene TRBJ1-4; the D call of TRBD1 rests on TCRdb alone, since no DNA is present to check it. CDR1 and CDR2 (germline): SEHNR, FQNEAQ (reference sequence). The CDR3 is made up of 14 amino acids. CDR3: CASSFKSGDEKLFF.

V and J are TRBV10-3 and TRBJ2-7. The CDR3 extends over 13 amino acids. Germline V lookup: CDR1 ENHRY, CDR2 SYGVKD. CDR3 sequence reads: CAIGPAGTYEQYF.

The chain couples TRBV5-1 to TRBJ1-1. CDR3 length equals 13 residues. Germline CDR1 and CDR2: SGHRS and YFSETQ. The CDR3 reads CASSLRGNTEAFF.

This chain uses TRBV29-1 with TRBJ2-7; TCRdb picks TRBD1, but there is no DNA to check that call. In germline, CDR1 is SQVTM, CDR2 ANQGSEA. The CDR3 spans 13 residues. The CDR3 protein is CSVEGQGTYEQYF.